Listed here are 29 T cell receptor beta chains from one sample, sequenced in a study of control samples from healthy donors and cancer patients. TCRdb's copy holds only in-frame clones and misses some; the assay was immunoSEQ multiplex PCR. The sample shows 140,000 or so clones, 75% to 95% of them seen only once. Material for sequencing was blood. The receptors here all came from a young man in good health.

The chain carries TRBV3-1 (or the pseudogene TRBV3-2) and TRBJ2-1; D not resolved. Between the trimmed V and J ends, which lost 0 bases and 0 bases, there was a span of 15 bases. CDR3 length: 18 amino acids. Germline CDR1 and CDR2: LGHDT and YNNKEL (reference sequence). The CDR3 nucleotides read TGTGCCAGCAGCCAAGATTTAGGGTGGCAGAACTCCTACAATGAGCAGTTCTTC. This sequence encodes CASSQDLGWQNSYNEQFF.

This chain uses TRBV7-9 with TRBJ2-3; D unresolved. V lost 8 bases and J 0 bases, leaving 9 bases between the germline ends. Germline V CDR1 and CDR2: SEHNR, FQNEAQ (reference sequence). The CDR3 sequence is 13 residues long. The CDR3 region is CASLHVSTDTQYF. Written as DNA, the CDR3 is TGTGCCAGCTTGCACGTTAGCACAGATACGCAGTATTTT.

This CDR3 reads CASSNPLGFSGNTIYF. DNA of the CDR3: TGCGCCAGCAGCAACCCCCTAGGGTTTTCTGGAAACACCATATATTTT. The gene calls are TRBV5-1 and TRBJ1-3; D remains ambiguous. Trimming took off 4 bases at V and 1 base at J, with 15 bases between the two ends. Germline loops: CDR1 SGHRS, CDR2 YFSETQ. The CDR3 totals 16 residues.

The chain couples TRBV4-1 to TRBJ1-2; 7 bases line up with TRBD1. V lost 1 base, J lost 2 bases, and 13 bases stayed unmatched. Germline V lookup: CDR1 MGHRA, CDR2 YSYEKL. The CDR3 length is 18 residues. The CDR3 DNA follows: TGCGCCAGCAGCCAAGCTTCGGGACAGCCTCGCCTAAACTATGGCTACACCTTC. Protein: CASSQASGQPRLNYGYTF.

This chain links TRBV9 with TRBJ2-3; D gene uncertain. Trimming left V 0 bases short and J 2 bases short, with 7 bases between. The CDR3 is 14 amino acids. The germline gives CDR1 SGDLS, CDR2 YYNGEE. This CDR3 reads CASSVVDNTDTQYF. In DNA, the CDR3 is TGTGCCAGCAGCGTAGTAGACAACACAGATACGCAGTATTTT.

The V call is TRBV9, the J call TRBJ2-3, with D possibly being TRBD1 (6 bases). Trimming took off 3 bases at V and 0 bases at J, with 11 bases between the two ends. Germline V lookup: CDR1 SGDLS, CDR2 YYNGEE. The CDR3 spans 15 residues. The CDR3 DNA sequence: TGTGCCAGCAGCGCCATGGACAGCAGCACAGATACGCAGTATTTT. Its protein is CASSAMDSSTDTQYF.

This chain uses TRBV28 with TRBJ2-7, with TRBD1 matching 12 bases. The CDR3 extends over 15 amino acids. The ends lost 5 bases at V and 6 bases at J; junction bases unmatched: 8. CDR1 and CDR2 (germline): MDHEN, SYDVKM. In nucleotides, the CDR3 is TGTGCCAGCAGTCATCCTCGGGACAGGGGGCGCGAGCAGTACTTC. Translating it yields CASSHPRDRGREQYF.

The chain combines TRBV2 with TRBJ2-1; the match to TRBD1 covers 12 bases. The length of the CDR3 is 21 residues. Germline trimming cut 6 bases from V and 0 bases from J; bases unmatched to any gene: 18. Germline CDR1 SNHLY, CDR2 FYNNEI. The CDR3 DNA sequence: TGTGCCAGCAGCGACCTAAACTCTGGGACAGGGGGCACGAGCTCCTACAATGAGCAGTTCTTC. Amino acids: CASSDLNSGTGGTSSYNEQFF.

This chain joins TRBV2 and TRBJ1-1; D gene ambiguous. Germline values: CDR1 SNHLY, CDR2 FYNNEI. V gave up 8 bases and J gave up 1 base, with 14 bases separating them. The CDR3 is made up of 14 amino acids. The CDR3 here is CASHFKKGNTEAFF. CDR3 DNA: TGTGCCAGCCATTTCAAAAAGGGGAACACTGAAGCTTTCTTT.

The gene calls are TRBV12-5 and TRBJ2-3; a weak D match, TRBD2 (5 bases). CDR1 is LGHNT and CDR2 is FRNRAP in the germline V gene. The length of the CDR3 is 14 residues. V was shortened by 1 base and J by 5 bases, with 10 bases between the two germline ends. This chain's CDR3 is CASGLGGLGDTQYF. The CDR3 nucleotides are TGTGCTAGTGGTTTGGGAGGGTTGGGAGATACGCAGTATTTT. The complete variable domain, with remaining parts taken from reference TRBV12-5 and TRBJ2-3, reads DARVTQTPRHKVTEMGQEVTMRCQPILGHNTVFWYRQTMMQGLELLAYFRNRAPLDDSGMPKDRFSAEMPDATLATLKIQPSEPRDSAVYFCASGLGGLGDTQYFGPGTRLTVL.

The chain uses TRBV7-9 and TRBJ1-4; tentative D call: TRBD1 (6 bases). Between the trimmed V and J ends, which lost 5 bases and 1 base, there was a span of 11 bases. This CDR3 has 15 amino acids. Germline CDR1 reads SEHNR; CDR2 reads FQNEAQ (reference sequence). CDR3 DNA sequence: TGTGCCAGCAGCCCGACGACAGGAACTAATGAAAAACTGTTTTTT. Its protein is CASSPTTGTNEKLFF.

This clone was counted between two and nine times. The V call is TRBV6-2 or TRBV6-3, the J call TRBJ1-6; TRBD1 agrees at 10 bases. V shed 5 bases and J 5 bases; nucleotides not matched to a gene: 3. Germline CDR1 MNHEY, CDR2 SVGEGT. The CDR3 runs to 15 residues. The CDR3 loop is CASSPGQGDNSPLHF. As DNA, the CDR3 is TGTGCCAGCAGTCCCGGACAGGGGGATAATTCACCCCTCCACTTT.

The rearrangement uses TRBV2 and TRBJ1-4; no clear D gene. Germline CDR1 and CDR2: SNHLY and FYNNEI. V gave up 6 bases and J gave up 3 bases, with 14 bases separating them. This CDR3 is built from 15 residues. The CDR3 protein is CASSEEVLANEKLFF. CDR3 nucleotides: TGTGCCAGCAGCGAGGAAGTATTGGCTAATGAAAAACTGTTTTTT.

V and J are TRBV30 and TRBJ1-5; the D is unclear. This CDR3 has 12 residues. CDR1 is GTSNPN, CDR2 SVGIG, per germline (reference sequence). V was cut by 1 base and J by 7 bases, with 8 bases left in between. Here the CDR3 reads CAWSDGSQPQHF. As DNA, the CDR3 is TGTGCCTGGAGTGACGGTTCCCAGCCCCAGCATTTT.

This rearrangement joins TRBV7-9 to TRBJ2-1; 9 bases match TRBD2. Germline CDR1 SEHNR, CDR2 FQNEAQ (reference sequence). J lost 0 bases, V lost 4 bases, and 13 bases had no gene match. The CDR3 is 19 residues long. The CDR3 spells CASSSRDGSGGLSYNEQFF. The CDR3 coding sequence is TGTGCCAGCAGCTCCCGGGATGGTAGCGGGGGCCTCTCCTACAATGAGCAGTTCTTC. The variable domain in full, completed from reference TRBV7-9 and TRBJ2-1, reads DTGVSQNPRHKITKRGQNVTFRCDPISEHNRLYWYRQTLGQGPEFLTYFQNEAQLEKSRLLSDRFSAERPKGSFSTLEIQRTEQGDSAMYLCASSSRDGSGGLSYNEQFFGPGTRLTVL.

This chain joins TRBV18 and TRBJ1-2, with 9 bases fitting TRBD1. CDR1 and CDR2 from the germline V gene are KGHSH and LQKENI. CDR3 length equals 16 residues. The V segment lost 3 bases and the J segment 5 bases; nucleotides outside the gene matches: 10. The CDR3 is CASSPQLGQGEYGYTF. As DNA, the CDR3 is TGTGCCAGCTCACCGCAGCTGGGACAGGGAGAGTATGGCTACACCTTC.

This rearrangement joins TRBV2 to TRBJ1-4; 9 nucleotides agree with TRBD1. V dropped 5 bases and J dropped 3; count of bases not matched to a gene: 4. Germline CDR1 and CDR2: SNHLY and FYNNEI. This CDR3 is 15 amino acids long. As DNA, the CDR3 is TGTGCCAGCAGTAACCGACAGGGGGCTAATGAAAAACTGTTTTTT. This codes for CASSNRQGANEKLFF.

Written as DNA, the CDR3 is TGTGCCAGCAGTTTGGGGGGGAATACGCAGTATTTT. This encodes CASSLGGNTQYF. The V gene is TRBV12-3 or TRBV12-4, the J gene TRBJ2-3; 7 positions agree with TRBD2. CDR3 length equals 12 residues. Trimming at V came to 3 bases and at J to 7 bases, leaving 1 base not matched to a gene.

This clone was recorded once. The rearrangement links TRBV7-9 to TRBJ2-1; 9 nucleotides align to TRBD2. Trimming took 4 bases from V and 6 from J; bases not matched to a gene: 7. The CDR3 contains 15 residues. Germline lookup yields CDR1 SEHNR and CDR2 FQNEAQ (reference sequence). DNA for the CDR3: TGTGCCAGCAGCTCTTCCGGGACTAGCATCAATGAGCAGTTCTTC. This encodes CASSSSGTSINEQFF.

In the case of this clone: An end of the junction differs from the germline gene, which may be a read error. The rearrangement links TRBV28 to TRBJ1-1; 7 nucleotides match TRBD1. Germline V CDR1 and CDR2: MDHEN, SYDVKM. CDR3 length: 13 amino acids. CDR3 coding DNA: TGTGCCAGCAGGGGGACAGCCATATCGCCCATCGTATTT. It encodes CASRGTAISPIVF.

The J gene is TRBJ1-1, the V gene TRBV6-6; D gene unclear. V was shortened by 0 bases and J by 3 bases, with 5 bases between the two germline ends. This CDR3 is 13 amino acids long. The V gene's germline CDR1 is MNHNY and CDR2 SVGAGI (reference sequence). CDR3: CASSYSPHTEAFF. CDR3 bases: TGTGCCAGCAGTTACTCACCGCACACTGAAGCTTTCTTT.

The chain links TRBV19 to TRBJ2-7; TRBD1 matches at 7 bases. J lost 2 bases, V lost 6 bases, and 7 bases had no gene match. The CDR3 contains 14 residues. The germline gives CDR1 LNHDA, CDR2 SQIVND (reference sequence). This CDR3 is CASSHRDSTYEQYF. CDR3 DNA sequence: TGTGCCAGTAGCCACCGGGACAGCACCTACGAGCAGTACTTC.

The chain uses TRBV29-1 and TRBJ1-1, with TRBD1 matching 9 bases. In germline, CDR1 is SQVTM, CDR2 ANQGSEA. CDR3 length: 13 amino acids. The V and J ends lost 6 bases and 4 bases, in that order; junction bases with no gene match: 6. DNA for the CDR3: TGCAGCGTAGCACAGGGGGCGGTCACTGAAGCTTTCTTT. Its protein is CSVAQGAVTEAFF. The full variable domain, its missing parts supplied by reference TRBV29-1 and TRBJ1-1, is SAVISQKPSRDICQRGTSLTIQCQVDSQVTMMFWYRQQPGQSLTLIATANQGSEATYESGFVIDKFPISRPNLTFSTLTVSNMSPEDSSIYLCSVAQGAVTEAFFGQGTRLTVV.

The chain is built from TRBV7-9 and TRBJ2-3; no definite D call. V was cut by 1 base and J by 1 base, with 12 bases left in between. Germline CDR1 and CDR2: SEHNR and FQNEAQ (reference sequence). The CDR3 has 16 amino acids. Here the CDR3 reads CASSLGVTTGTDTQYF. The DNA for the CDR3 is TGTGCCAGCAGCTTAGGGGTCACCACTGGCACAGATACGCAGTATTTT.

The chain employs TRBV9 and TRBJ2-3; TRBD2 matches 10 bases. V lost 1 base and J lost 4; bases outside the gene matches: 3. Germline-derived CDR1 and CDR2 are SGDLS and YYNGEE. The CDR3 has 15 amino acids. CDR3 protein: CASSVSGGASDTQYF. For the CDR3, the DNA is TGTGCCAGCAGCGTAAGCGGGGGGGCATCAGATACGCAGTATTTT.

The chain joins TRBV19 to TRBJ2-1, with D perhaps TRBD2 (5 bases). V was cut by 7 bases and J by 7 bases, with 20 bases left in between. Germline loops: CDR1 LNHDA, CDR2 SQIVND (reference sequence). This CDR3 region has 15 residues. CDR3 sequence: CASIAGDPRVNEQFF. CDR3 DNA sequence: TGTGCCAGTATCGCTGGCGACCCGAGGGTGAATGAGCAGTTCTTC. The full variable domain, in which reference TRBV19 and TRBJ2-1 provide the parts outside the CDR3, is DGGITQSPKYLFRKEGQNVTLSCEQNLNHDAMYWYRQDPGQGLRLIYYSQIVNDFQKGDIAEGYSVSREKKESFPLTVTSAQKNPTAFYLCASIAGDPRVNEQFFGPGTRLTVL.

The chain joins TRBV7-9 to TRBJ1-1; D might be TRBD1 (5 bases). The V gene's germline CDR1 is SEHNR and CDR2 FQNEAQ (reference sequence). This CDR3 spans 12 amino acids. V gave up 7 bases and J gave up 8 bases, with 14 bases separating them. The CDR3 bases are TGTGCCAGCACCCTTCAGGGATCCGAAGCTTTCTTT. Encoded protein: CASTLQGSEAFF.

The rearrangement links TRBV30 to TRBJ2-3; no reliable D call. The germline V gene encodes CDR1 GTSNPN and CDR2 SVGIG (reference sequence). The CDR3 runs to 11 residues. Between the trimmed V and J ends, which lost 3 bases and 7 bases, there was a span of 8 bases. The DNA of the CDR3 is TGTGCCTGGAGAGGGCGGAATACGCAGTATTTT. This encodes CAWRGRNTQYF.

The chain is built from TRBV5-1 and TRBJ2-7; 9 bases are shared with TRBD1. Germline CDR1 and CDR2: SGHRS and YFSETQ. CDR3 length: 15 residues. J lost 3 bases, V lost 4 bases, and 8 bases had no gene match. The CDR3 DNA reads as TGCGCCAGCAGCCTCTGGACAGGGGCACACTACGAGCAGTACTTC. This translates into CASSLWTGAHYEQYF.